This T cell receptor (beta chain) was recovered during a study of control samples from healthy donors and cancer patients. CDR3 length: 19 amino acids. Trimming took off 4 bases at V and 4 bases at J, with 25 bases between the two ends. CDR1 is LGHDT and CDR2 is YNNKEL in the germline V gene (reference sequence). Only in-frame clones appear in the TCRdb table, and some are missing; sequencing was by immunoSEQ multiplex PCR. The sample yields approximately 100,000 clones, 70% to 90% seen once. The chain recombines TRBV3-1 (or the pseudogene TRBV3-2) with TRBJ2-2; D ambiguous. This receptor was obtained from a man aged 30 to 39 in good health. The sample consisted of blood. CDR3 coding DNA: TGTGCCAGCAGCCCGAGGCCCCACACCCCCCAATCCGCCACCGGGGAGCTGTTTTTT. It is translated as CASSPRPHTPQSATGELFF.